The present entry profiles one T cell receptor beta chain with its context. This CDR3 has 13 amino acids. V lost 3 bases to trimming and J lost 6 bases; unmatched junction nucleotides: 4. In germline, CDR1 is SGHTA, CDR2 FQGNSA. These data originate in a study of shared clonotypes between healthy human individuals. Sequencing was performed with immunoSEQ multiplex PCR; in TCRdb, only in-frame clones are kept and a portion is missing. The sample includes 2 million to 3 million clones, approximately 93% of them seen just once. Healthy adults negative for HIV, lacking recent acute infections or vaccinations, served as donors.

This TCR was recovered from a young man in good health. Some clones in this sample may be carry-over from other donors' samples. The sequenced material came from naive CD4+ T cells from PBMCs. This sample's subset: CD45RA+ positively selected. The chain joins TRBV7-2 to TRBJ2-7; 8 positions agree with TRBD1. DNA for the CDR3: TGTGCCAGCAGCTTGGACAGGGAATCCGAGCAGTACTTC. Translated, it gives CASSLDRESEQYF.